Sequencing of this T cell receptor (beta chain) was carried out in a study of shared clonotypes between healthy human individuals. At the level of the study: For every donor, three CD4 naive, three CD4 memory, two CD8 naive and one CD8 memory plates were used. Broader study findings: Several donors showed sharing of about 4.6% of naive CD4 clonotypes.

V lost 4 bases to trimming and J lost 0 bases; unmatched junction nucleotides: 19. CDR1 and CDR2 (germline): SGHVS, FQNEAQ. The CDR3 is 21 residues long. As processed by the authors: From ImmunoSEQ came sequences covering only the junction and carrying no quality scores, so filtering differed. Produced via immunoSEQ multiplex PCR; TCRdb's table is partial and in-frame only. V and J calls and clone size are those listed in that table; D and trimming were worked out from the DNA. The table shows around 2,000,000 clones, with about 95% occurring only once. With regard to this clone: Its antigen is still unknown.

Naive CD8 isolation took CD45RO-negative cells positively selected for CCR7 and excluded terminally differentiated effector memory CD45RA+ cells. The chain joins TRBV7-8 to TRBJ1-4; 8 bases align to TRBD1. This sequence was found in a man younger than 35 in good health. The sequenced material came from naive CD8+ T cells sorted from blood. The CDR3 nucleotides read TGTGCCAGCAGCTCCGTAGGGACAGGCCTGAAGCCCATCTCAACTAATGAAAAACTGTTTTTT. This gives the protein CASSSVGTGLKPISTNEKLFF.